This entry lists 32 T cell receptor beta chains sequenced from one sample in a study of T cell responses to AZD1222 COVID-19 vaccine. The data were produced by immunoSEQ multiplex PCR, yet TCRdb's version contains in-frame clones alone and is incomplete. The sample lists some 140,000 clones, approximately 85% seen once, with 6.5% to 8.5% in the top ten. This specimen was peripheral blood, taken 28 days after the second dose of the MenACWY control vaccine. These receptors were obtained from an adult who received the MenACWY meningococcal vaccine as a control.

This chain joins TRBV19 and TRBJ2-5; 8 nucleotides align to TRBD2. The V gene's germline CDR1 is LNHDA and CDR2 SQIVND (reference sequence). V lost 5 bases, J lost 4 bases, and 9 bases stayed unmatched. CDR3 size: 15 residues. The CDR3 DNA reads as TGTGCCAGTAGTCCCTCGGGAGGGTCGATAGAGACCCAGTACTTC. Its protein product is CASSPSGGSIETQYF.

The V and J genes are TRBV6-5 and TRBJ1-2; D unresolved. There are 13 residues in the CDR3. V dropped 5 bases and J dropped 7 bases, with 14 bases sitting between them. Germline CDR1 reads MNHEY; CDR2 reads SVGAGI. The CDR3 sequence: CASSPQPPGGYTF. The CDR3 coding sequence is TGTGCCAGCAGTCCTCAGCCTCCGGGTGGCTACACCTTC.

A note on this clone: The sample contains more than one DNA sequence encoding this CDR3. This rearrangement joins TRBV3-1 (or the pseudogene TRBV3-2) to TRBJ1-5; D is unresolved. The CDR3 length is 14 residues. Germline V gene sequence: CDR1 LGHDT, CDR2 YNNKEL (reference sequence). Trimming removed 2 bases at V and 0 bases at J, with 5 bases between. The CDR3 protein is CASSQSDSNQPQHF. CDR3 nucleotide sequence: TGTGCCAGCAGCCAATCAGATAGCAATCAGCCCCAGCATTTT.

The chain carries TRBV29-1 and TRBJ2-1, with 7 positions matching TRBD1. The V gene's germline CDR1 is SQVTM and CDR2 ANQGSEA. Unmatched junction bases numbered 9, after V lost 5 bases and J lost 5 bases. This CDR3 has 14 amino acids. CDR3 residues: CSVTGQVINNEQFF. The DNA for the CDR3 is TGCAGCGTTACCGGACAGGTAATTAACAATGAGCAGTTCTTC.

As regards this clone: One end of the junction fails to match germline, which may point to a read error. The chain employs TRBV12-3 or TRBV12-4 and TRBJ2-3, with unresolved D. This CDR3 is 11 amino acids long. CDR3 in amino acids: CASGLSDTQYF. As DNA, the CDR3 is TGTGCCAGCGGTTTGTCAGATACGCAGTATTTT.

The chain combines TRBV6-5 with TRBJ2-1; D is perhaps TRBD1 (6 bases). The germline CDR1 and CDR2 sequences are MNHEY and SVGAGI. The V gene lost 5 bases and the J gene lost 5 bases, with 16 bases spanning the gap. The CDR3 is 15 residues long. This CDR3 is CASSPAQGYNNEQFF. CDR3 nucleotide sequence: TGTGCCAGCAGTCCCGCTCAGGGGTACAACAATGAGCAGTTCTTC.

The chain joins TRBV5-8 to TRBJ1-6; 9 bases map to TRBD1. The CDR3 extends over 14 amino acids. Germline CDR1 is SGHTS and CDR2 is YDEGEE. V lost 8 bases, J lost 7 bases, and 7 bases stayed unmatched. CDR3: CARTQTGGNSPLHF. CDR3 in DNA: TGTGCCAGAACCCAGACAGGGGGGAATTCACCCCTCCACTTT.

The chain employs TRBV5-1 and TRBJ1-6, with D perhaps matching TRBD1 (6 bases). The CDR3 covers 16 residues. The V end was cut by 0 bases, the J end by 8 bases, with 15 bases between. CDR1 and CDR2 (germline): SGHRS, YFSETQ. Here the CDR3 DNA reads TGCGCCAGCAGCTTGGCCCCACAGGGCGCGGATTCACCCCTCCACTTT. Amino acid sequence: CASSLAPQGADSPLHF.

In this sample, this clone turned up a few times. The chain combines TRBV12-2 with TRBJ1-4; no DNA check was done on the table's D call, TRBD1. TRBV12-2 is a pseudogene segment. The CDR3 runs 15 residues. Written as DNA, the CDR3 is TGTGCAAGTCGCTCCCCAGGGGGCAAGTGTGAAAAACTGTTTTTT. Its protein is CASRSPGGKCEKLFF.

This chain links TRBV10-1 with TRBJ1-2; 7 bases map to TRBD1. After removal of 2 bases from V and 6 bases from J, the junction contained 6 bases not matched to a gene. The germline CDR1 and CDR2 sequences are WNHNN and SYGVQD (reference sequence). This CDR3 region has 14 residues. In DNA form, the CDR3 reads TGCGCCAGCAGTGAGAACAGGGGAGGTGATGGCTACACCTTC. Translated: CASSENRGGDGYTF.

The chain carries TRBV9 and TRBJ1-1, with D possibly TRBD1 on 6 matching bases. Trimming pared 4 bases from V and 3 bases from J, leaving 22 bases between. Per the germline V gene, CDR1 is SGDLS and CDR2 is YYNGEE. The CDR3 has 17 amino acids. The CDR3 loop reads CASSPGFGGLTDTEAFF. CDR3 sequence (DNA): TGTGCCAGCAGCCCGGGCTTTGGGGGCCTAACGGACACTGAAGCTTTCTTT.

The count of this clone is one. CDR3 region: CASSLGQTQRGETQYF. CDR3 sequence (DNA): TGCGCCAGCAGCTTGGGGCAGACCCAACGAGGAGAGACCCAGTACTTC. The chain uses TRBV5-1 and TRBJ2-5; D remains ambiguous. The CDR3 extends over 16 amino acids. V was shortened by 0 bases and J by 4 bases, with 16 bases between the two germline ends. Germline V lookup: CDR1 SGHRS, CDR2 YFSETQ.

The chain couples TRBV7-6 to TRBJ2-5; D gene unclear. Trimming shortened V by 5 bases and J by 0 bases, and 4 bases separated the two germline ends. Germline loops: CDR1 SGHVS, CDR2 FNYEAQ. The CDR3 has 12 residues. The CDR3 spells CASSQYQETQYF. The CDR3 DNA sequence: TGTGCCAGCAGCCAGTACCAAGAGACCCAGTACTTC.

In DNA, the CDR3 is TGTGCCAGCAGTAATGCCCTAGCGGGTACGGGGGAGCAGTACGTC. The encoded protein is CASSNALAGTGEQYV. V and J are TRBV6-2 or TRBV6-3 and TRBJ2-7; 8 bases agree with TRBD2. Trimming cost V 5 bases and J 7 bases; bases outside gene matches: 13. The CDR3 loop spans 15 amino acids. Per germline, CDR1 MNHEY and CDR2 SVGEGT.

The chain combines TRBV7-2 with TRBJ2-1, with no clear D. This CDR3 has 13 amino acids. Germline-derived CDR1 and CDR2 are SGHTA and FQGNSA. The germline V and J ends were trimmed by 3 bases and 7 bases, with 10 bases remaining between them. The CDR3 DNA reads as TGTGCCAGCAGCTTTTCCAGTTTTAATGAGCAGTTCTTC. Its protein is CASSFSSFNEQFF.

This sequence joins TRBV3-1 (or the pseudogene TRBV3-2) and TRBJ2-3, with D unresolved. Trimming shortened V by 1 base and J by 2 bases, and 4 bases separated the two germline ends. The CDR3 contains 13 residues. Germline values: CDR1 LGHDT, CDR2 YNNKEL (reference sequence). The chain's CDR3 is CASSQGFTDTQYF. CDR3 in DNA: TGTGCCAGCAGCCAAGGTTTCACAGATACGCAGTATTTT.

The rearrangement uses TRBV5-1 and TRBJ2-1, with 10 bases matching TRBD2. Unmatched junction bases numbered 8, after V lost 4 bases and J lost 7 bases. The CDR3 runs to 15 residues. Germline CDR1 and CDR2: SGHRS and YFSETQ. The CDR3 here is CASSTTSGALNEQFF. DNA of the CDR3: TGCGCCAGCAGCACCACTAGCGGGGCTTTGAATGAGCAGTTCTTC.

The genes are TRBV21-1 and TRBJ2-7; TRBD2 is taken as the D call from the table, unchecked against the DNA. TRBV21-1 has pseudogene status. The CDR3 totals 22 residues. This CDR3 is CALNGTQKDLAGGYPSRAEQYF. In DNA form, the CDR3 reads TGTGCCCTCAACGGGACCCAGAAGGATCTAGCGGGAGGGTACCCCTCTAGAGCCGAGCAGTACTTC.

The J gene is TRBJ1-2, the V gene TRBV2, with 8 bases that match TRBD1. This CDR3 has 16 residues. V was pared by 0 bases and J by 4 bases, with 7 bases of the junction left unmatched. The germline gives CDR1 SNHLY, CDR2 FYNNEI. The CDR3 DNA sequence: TGTGCCAGCAGTGAAGCGCAACAGGGGGTTAGCTATGGCTACACCTTC. Translated: CASSEAQQGVSYGYTF.

The V gene is TRBV18, the J gene TRBJ1-6; tentatively, D is TRBD1 (5 bases). With 4 bases removed from V and 10 bases from J, the gap between germline ends came to 11 bases. Germline values: CDR1 KGHSH, CDR2 LQKENI. This CDR3 comprises 13 residues. The CDR3 region has the DNA TGTGCCAGCTCACTCAAATGGGGGTCACCCCTCCACTTT. Amino acid sequence: CASSLKWGSPLHF.

This clone has only one observation. This chain connects TRBV7-3 to TRBJ2-2; 7 bases are shared with TRBD2. Germline loops: CDR1 SGHTA, CDR2 FQGTGA. Trimming took 6 bases from V and 6 from J; bases not matched to a gene: 13. This CDR3 has 16 residues. CDR3: CASSLNGGSNAGELFF. The CDR3 DNA is TGTGCCAGCAGTCTAAATGGCGGGAGCAACGCCGGGGAGCTGTTTTTT.

V gene TRBV7-2 combines with J gene TRBJ1-6; D uncertain. Trimming left V 5 bases short and J 10 bases short, with 9 bases between. The CDR3 is 12 amino acids. Germline V lookup: CDR1 SGHTA, CDR2 FQGNSA. CDR3 amino acids: CASSLPQSPLHF. As DNA, the CDR3 is TGTGCCAGCAGCCTCCCGCAATCACCCCTCCACTTT.

V usage is TRBV19 and J usage is TRBJ1-1; D may be TRBD1 (5 bases). The germline V gene encodes CDR1 LNHDA and CDR2 SQIVND (reference sequence). Trimming took 3 bases from V and 4 from J, leaving 12 bases between them. The CDR3 consists of 14 residues. The CDR3, as DNA: TGTGCCAGTAGTATGGGACTCCGGGGCACTGAAGCTTTCTTT. Residues: CASSMGLRGTEAFF.

This clone was found a few times. V usage is TRBV11-2 and J usage is TRBJ2-2; D tentatively fits TRBD1 or TRBD2 (6 bases each). V was clipped by 1 base and J by 5 bases, with 11 bases between them. The germline gives CDR1 SGHAT, CDR2 FQNNGV. The CDR3 extends over 15 amino acids. The CDR3 region has the DNA TGTGCCAGCAGCTTAGCAGGGGCGGGAACCGGGGAGCTGTTTTTT. Its protein product is CASSLAGAGTGELFF.

The CDR3 DNA reads TGTGCCAGCAGCTGGGGCGGCTACAATGAGCAGTTCTTC. This sequence encodes CASSWGGYNEQFF. The V gene is TRBV11-2, the J gene TRBJ2-1, with D perhaps TRBD1 (5 bases). CDR1 is SGHAT and CDR2 is FQNNGV in the germline V gene. This CDR3 contains 13 residues. Trimming took 4 bases from V and 3 from J, leaving 7 bases between them. The full variable domain, completed using reference TRBV11-2 and TRBJ2-1, is EAGVAQSPRYKIIEKRQSVAFWCNPISGHATLYWYQQILGQGPKLLIQFQNNGVVDDSQLPKDRFSAERLKGVDSTLKIQPAKLEDSAVYLCASSWGGYNEQFFGPGTRLTVL.

The chain combines TRBV4-2 with TRBJ2-1; 9 positions match TRBD1. CDR3 length equals 13 residues. Germline V gene sequence: CDR1 LGHNA, CDR2 YNFKEQ. J lost 13 bases, V lost 0 bases, and 4 bases had no gene match. This chain's CDR3 is CASSQDSDRGQFF. The CDR3 coding sequence is TGTGCCAGCAGCCAAGATTCGGACAGGGGTCAGTTCTTC.

The chain employs TRBV4-3 and TRBJ2-1; 7 bases are shared with TRBD2. Germline CDR1 and CDR2: LGHNA and YSLEER. The junction had 9 bases not matched to a gene; V was cut back by 1 base and J by 3 bases. The CDR3 is made up of 17 amino acids. This CDR3 reads CASSQGELATNYNEQFF. DNA for the CDR3: TGCGCCAGCAGCCAAGGCGAACTAGCGACCAACTACAATGAGCAGTTCTTC.

The chain links TRBV19 to TRBJ2-2; TRBD1 is a possible D gene (5 bases). The germline CDR1 and CDR2 sequences are LNHDA and SQIVND (reference sequence). CDR3 size: 14 residues. V was trimmed by 7 bases and J by 2 bases, leaving 11 bases between them. CDR3 sequence: CASISQGNTGELFF. DNA of the CDR3: TGTGCCAGTATAAGTCAGGGTAACACCGGGGAGCTGTTTTTT.

This clone has only one observation. V gene TRBV11-2 combines with J gene TRBJ1-3; no clear D. Germline V gene lookup returns CDR1 SGHAT and CDR2 FQNNGV. The V gene lost 7 bases and the J gene lost 0 bases, with 10 bases spanning the gap. The CDR3 runs 14 residues. Here the CDR3 reads CASNQLSSGNTIYF. CDR3 DNA: TGTGCCAGCAACCAACTCAGCTCTGGAAACACCATATATTTT. The full variable domain, with the rest looked up from reference TRBV11-2 and TRBJ1-3, is EAGVAQSPRYKIIEKRQSVAFWCNPISGHATLYWYQQILGQGPKLLIQFQNNGVVDDSQLPKDRFSAERLKGVDSTLKIQPAKLEDSAVYLCASNQLSSGNTIYFGEGSWLTVV.

The rearrangement links TRBV6-2 or TRBV6-3 to TRBJ1-5; tentatively, D is TRBD1 (6 bases). The CDR3 totals 14 residues. In germline, CDR1 is MNHEY, CDR2 SVGEGT. Trimming shortened V by 4 bases and J by 8 bases, and 15 bases separated the two germline ends. The CDR3: CASSSPGEGEPQHF. CDR3 DNA: TGTGCCAGCAGTTCCCCAGGGGAAGGTGAGCCCCAGCATTTT.

The genes are TRBV4-1 and TRBJ1-1; D remains ambiguous. Germline lookup yields CDR1 MGHRA and CDR2 YSYEKL. V was trimmed by 1 base and J by 5 bases, leaving 8 bases between them. CDR3 length equals 13 residues. CDR3 in DNA: TGCGCCAGCAGCCAAGTTTCGGGGACTGAAGCTTTCTTT. It codes for CASSQVSGTEAFF.

V and J are TRBV29-1 and TRBJ1-4, with D hard to call. The CDR3 sequence is 12 residues long. Germline CDR1 SQVTM, CDR2 ANQGSEA. Trimming took off 4 bases at V and 8 bases at J, with 11 bases between the two ends. The CDR3 protein is CSVGDPREKLFF. Here the CDR3 DNA reads TGCAGCGTTGGGGATCCGAGGGAAAAACTGTTTTTT.